The 14 T cell receptor beta chains in this list originate from one sample, sequenced in a study of blood T cell repertoires in COVID-19. TCRdb's table, derived via immunoSEQ multiplex PCR, lists solely in-frame clones and lacks some. The profile shows over 150,000 clones, roughly 84% of them singletons. Sequenced material: peripheral blood. The receptors shown here come from a man aged 60 to 75 with COVID-19, enrolled during active disease.

The V call is TRBV7-8, the J call TRBJ2-2; D is possibly TRBD2 (6 bases). This CDR3 spans 15 amino acids. Trimming removed 4 bases from V and 1 base from J, with 10 bases in between. CDR1 is SGHVS and CDR2 is FQNEAQ in the germline V gene. The CDR3 is CASSSGTLNTGELFF. The CDR3 DNA follows: TGTGCCAGCAGCTCCGGGACTTTGAACACCGGGGAGCTGTTTTTT.

The chain has TRBV27 and TRBJ1-5, with 7 bases fitting TRBD1. Germline CDR1 and CDR2: MNHEY and SMNVEV (reference sequence). V dropped 8 bases and J dropped 2; count of bases not matched to a gene: 3. The CDR3 runs 13 residues. The chain's CDR3 is CASSGTGNQPQHF. CDR3 DNA sequence: TGTGCCAGCTCCGGGACAGGCAATCAGCCCCAGCATTTT.

This chain connects TRBV20-1 to TRBJ1-6; a possible D gene is TRBD1 (6 bases). The CDR3 consists of 15 residues. CDR1 is DFQATT, CDR2 SNEGSKA, per germline (reference sequence). V lost 3 bases and J 5 bases, leaving 14 bases between the germline ends. In DNA form, the CDR3 reads TGCAGTGCTAGTCACACAGGGAGCCATAATTCACCCCTCCACTTT. This translates into CSASHTGSHNSPLHF.

The chain links TRBV11-3 to TRBJ1-4; D is unresolved. CDR1 and CDR2 from the germline V gene are SGHNT and YENEEA. The CDR3 length is 17 residues. V was trimmed by 1 base and J by 8 bases, leaving 20 bases between them. CDR3 in amino acids: CASSLAQPANVREKLFF. The CDR3 region has the DNA TGTGCCAGCAGCTTAGCCCAGCCGGCCAACGTGAGGGAAAAACTGTTTTTT.

V usage is TRBV11-1 and J usage is TRBJ2-7; 11 bases align to TRBD1. The ends lost 5 bases at V and 3 bases at J; junction bases unmatched: 6. Germline V gene data show CDR1 as SGHAT and CDR2 as FQDESV (reference sequence). The CDR3 is made up of 15 amino acids. CDR3 in DNA: TGTGCCAGCAGCCCCCGGGACAGGGGGATCTACGAGCAGTACTTC. Encoded protein: CASSPRDRGIYEQYF.

This rearrangement joins TRBV6-2 or TRBV6-3 to TRBJ2-5, with TRBD2 matching over 10 bases. After removal of 2 bases from V and 3 bases from J, the junction contained 12 bases not matched to a gene. Germline V gene sequence: CDR1 MNHEY, CDR2 SVGEGT. The CDR3 is 18 residues long. CDR3 sequence reads: CASSYTTRAGGPEETQYF. CDR3 in DNA: TGTGCCAGCAGTTACACGACACGAGCGGGGGGGCCGGAAGAGACCCAGTACTTC.

The chain is built from TRBV19 and TRBJ2-2; 8 bases are shared with TRBD2. Germline trimming cut 8 bases from V and 4 bases from J; bases unmatched to any gene: 15. CDR3 length equals 17 residues. Looked up from germline, CDR1 is LNHDA and CDR2 is SQIVND (reference sequence). DNA of the CDR3: TGTGCCAGTCGCCGGGGGCCAGGGCGGGGGGCCACCGGGGAGCTGTTTTTT. Its translation: CASRRGPGRGATGELFF.

This chain uses TRBV11-3 with TRBJ2-5; D may be TRBD2 (6 bases). Germline values: CDR1 SGHNT, CDR2 YENEEA. CDR3 length: 15 amino acids. The V and J ends lost 1 base and 1 base respectively, with 10 bases between them. CDR3 protein: CASSLAGEGQETQYF. The CDR3 coding sequence is TGTGCCAGCAGCTTAGCGGGAGAAGGCCAAGAGACCCAGTACTTC.

This sequence joins TRBV20-1 and TRBJ1-2; 7 bases line up with TRBD1. This CDR3 spans 11 amino acids. Germline values: CDR1 DFQATT, CDR2 SNEGSKA (reference sequence). Unmatched junction bases numbered 5, after V lost 6 bases and J lost 7 bases. This CDR3 reads CSATGVGGYTF. The CDR3 DNA is TGCAGTGCCACAGGGGTAGGTGGCTACACCTTC.

This chain links TRBV4-3 with TRBJ2-1, with D maybe TRBD2 (6 bases). The CDR3 consists of 15 residues. Germline CDR1 is LGHNA and CDR2 is YSLEER. The V and J ends lost 1 base and 4 bases respectively, with 11 bases between them. The DNA of the CDR3 is TGCGCCAGCAGCCAAGGCGGGAATACTTACAATGAGCAGTTCTTC. This translates into CASSQGGNTYNEQFF.

The chain joins TRBV5-5 to TRBJ2-5; 9 positions match TRBD2. Trimming removed 8 bases from V and 5 bases from J; junction bases left unmatched: 13. Germline CDR1 is SGHKS and CDR2 is YYEKEE (reference sequence). The length of the CDR3 is 15 residues. This CDR3 reads CASTLAGAPGETQYF. CDR3 DNA: TGTGCCAGTACTTTAGCGGGGGCACCTGGGGAGACCCAGTACTTC. Full variable domain (outside the CDR3, taken from reference TRBV5-5 and TRBJ2-5): DAGVTQSPTHLIKTRGQQVTLRCSPISGHKSVSWYQQVLGQGPQFIFQYYEKEERGRGNFPDRFSARQFPNYSSELNVNALLLGDSALYLCASTLAGAPGETQYFGPGTRLLVL.

The V call is TRBV5-4, the J call TRBJ1-1, with D unclear. This CDR3 has 16 amino acids. V was cut by 0 bases and J by 4 bases, with 16 bases left in between. CDR1 and CDR2 from the germline V gene are SGHNT and YYREEE (reference sequence). As DNA, the CDR3 is TGTGCCAGCAGCTTGGCGCGGAATCTTGGTGGCACTGAAGCTTTCTTT. As protein: CASSLARNLGGTEAFF.

This chain links TRBV4-1 with TRBJ2-1; 10 nucleotides align to TRBD2. This CDR3 contains 20 residues. The ends lost 0 bases at V and 0 bases at J; junction bases unmatched: 11. CDR1 and CDR2 (germline): MGHRA, YSYEKL. The CDR3 DNA reads as TGCGCCAGCAGCCAAGATGAGGGCCTAGCGGGGGCCCGCTCCTACAATGAGCAGTTCTTC. Translating gives CASSQDEGLAGARSYNEQFF.

The chain has TRBV6-5 and TRBJ1-6, with D possibly being TRBD1 (6 bases). From germline, CDR1 is MNHEY and CDR2 SVGAGI. The length of the CDR3 is 16 residues. Trimming cost V 4 bases and J 10 bases, with 20 bases left between them. The CDR3 DNA sequence: TGTGCCAGCAGTTCAACCTACCTGGACAGCCTATCACCCCTCCACTTT. Its translation is CASSSTYLDSLSPLHF.